What follows describes a single T cell receptor beta chain. Its antigen is undetermined. This sample was taken from a study of T cell responses to AZD1222 COVID-19 vaccine. The CDR3 is 14 residues long. The germline V and J ends were trimmed by 5 bases and 6 bases, with 11 bases remaining between them. CDR1 and CDR2 from the germline V gene are MNHEY and SVGAGI. Profiling relied on immunoSEQ multiplex PCR, and the TCRdb table lists in-frame clones only, not all of them. There are under 150,000 clones in the sample; around 83% occur only once, and 4.1% lies in the top ten. Notes on the study in general: Without day 14 samples, only post-peak T cell repertoires were studied. Spike-specific TCR breadth and depth were elevated following two AZD1222 doses. Researchers report vaccine-associated CD4 TCRs spanning spike, with dominance at 160-218 and 743-854. The donor group comprised mostly white British people and more females; the analysis possibly underestimated clonal diversity.

The specimen comprised peripheral blood, sampled on day 0 of MenACWY control vaccination. This sequence originates from an adult in good health. The chain uses TRBV6-5 and TRBJ1-6, with unresolved D. The CDR3 DNA reads as TGTGCCAGCAGTCGCGGCCAGTCTAATTCACCCCTCCACTTT. Amino acid sequence: CASSRGQSNSPLHF.